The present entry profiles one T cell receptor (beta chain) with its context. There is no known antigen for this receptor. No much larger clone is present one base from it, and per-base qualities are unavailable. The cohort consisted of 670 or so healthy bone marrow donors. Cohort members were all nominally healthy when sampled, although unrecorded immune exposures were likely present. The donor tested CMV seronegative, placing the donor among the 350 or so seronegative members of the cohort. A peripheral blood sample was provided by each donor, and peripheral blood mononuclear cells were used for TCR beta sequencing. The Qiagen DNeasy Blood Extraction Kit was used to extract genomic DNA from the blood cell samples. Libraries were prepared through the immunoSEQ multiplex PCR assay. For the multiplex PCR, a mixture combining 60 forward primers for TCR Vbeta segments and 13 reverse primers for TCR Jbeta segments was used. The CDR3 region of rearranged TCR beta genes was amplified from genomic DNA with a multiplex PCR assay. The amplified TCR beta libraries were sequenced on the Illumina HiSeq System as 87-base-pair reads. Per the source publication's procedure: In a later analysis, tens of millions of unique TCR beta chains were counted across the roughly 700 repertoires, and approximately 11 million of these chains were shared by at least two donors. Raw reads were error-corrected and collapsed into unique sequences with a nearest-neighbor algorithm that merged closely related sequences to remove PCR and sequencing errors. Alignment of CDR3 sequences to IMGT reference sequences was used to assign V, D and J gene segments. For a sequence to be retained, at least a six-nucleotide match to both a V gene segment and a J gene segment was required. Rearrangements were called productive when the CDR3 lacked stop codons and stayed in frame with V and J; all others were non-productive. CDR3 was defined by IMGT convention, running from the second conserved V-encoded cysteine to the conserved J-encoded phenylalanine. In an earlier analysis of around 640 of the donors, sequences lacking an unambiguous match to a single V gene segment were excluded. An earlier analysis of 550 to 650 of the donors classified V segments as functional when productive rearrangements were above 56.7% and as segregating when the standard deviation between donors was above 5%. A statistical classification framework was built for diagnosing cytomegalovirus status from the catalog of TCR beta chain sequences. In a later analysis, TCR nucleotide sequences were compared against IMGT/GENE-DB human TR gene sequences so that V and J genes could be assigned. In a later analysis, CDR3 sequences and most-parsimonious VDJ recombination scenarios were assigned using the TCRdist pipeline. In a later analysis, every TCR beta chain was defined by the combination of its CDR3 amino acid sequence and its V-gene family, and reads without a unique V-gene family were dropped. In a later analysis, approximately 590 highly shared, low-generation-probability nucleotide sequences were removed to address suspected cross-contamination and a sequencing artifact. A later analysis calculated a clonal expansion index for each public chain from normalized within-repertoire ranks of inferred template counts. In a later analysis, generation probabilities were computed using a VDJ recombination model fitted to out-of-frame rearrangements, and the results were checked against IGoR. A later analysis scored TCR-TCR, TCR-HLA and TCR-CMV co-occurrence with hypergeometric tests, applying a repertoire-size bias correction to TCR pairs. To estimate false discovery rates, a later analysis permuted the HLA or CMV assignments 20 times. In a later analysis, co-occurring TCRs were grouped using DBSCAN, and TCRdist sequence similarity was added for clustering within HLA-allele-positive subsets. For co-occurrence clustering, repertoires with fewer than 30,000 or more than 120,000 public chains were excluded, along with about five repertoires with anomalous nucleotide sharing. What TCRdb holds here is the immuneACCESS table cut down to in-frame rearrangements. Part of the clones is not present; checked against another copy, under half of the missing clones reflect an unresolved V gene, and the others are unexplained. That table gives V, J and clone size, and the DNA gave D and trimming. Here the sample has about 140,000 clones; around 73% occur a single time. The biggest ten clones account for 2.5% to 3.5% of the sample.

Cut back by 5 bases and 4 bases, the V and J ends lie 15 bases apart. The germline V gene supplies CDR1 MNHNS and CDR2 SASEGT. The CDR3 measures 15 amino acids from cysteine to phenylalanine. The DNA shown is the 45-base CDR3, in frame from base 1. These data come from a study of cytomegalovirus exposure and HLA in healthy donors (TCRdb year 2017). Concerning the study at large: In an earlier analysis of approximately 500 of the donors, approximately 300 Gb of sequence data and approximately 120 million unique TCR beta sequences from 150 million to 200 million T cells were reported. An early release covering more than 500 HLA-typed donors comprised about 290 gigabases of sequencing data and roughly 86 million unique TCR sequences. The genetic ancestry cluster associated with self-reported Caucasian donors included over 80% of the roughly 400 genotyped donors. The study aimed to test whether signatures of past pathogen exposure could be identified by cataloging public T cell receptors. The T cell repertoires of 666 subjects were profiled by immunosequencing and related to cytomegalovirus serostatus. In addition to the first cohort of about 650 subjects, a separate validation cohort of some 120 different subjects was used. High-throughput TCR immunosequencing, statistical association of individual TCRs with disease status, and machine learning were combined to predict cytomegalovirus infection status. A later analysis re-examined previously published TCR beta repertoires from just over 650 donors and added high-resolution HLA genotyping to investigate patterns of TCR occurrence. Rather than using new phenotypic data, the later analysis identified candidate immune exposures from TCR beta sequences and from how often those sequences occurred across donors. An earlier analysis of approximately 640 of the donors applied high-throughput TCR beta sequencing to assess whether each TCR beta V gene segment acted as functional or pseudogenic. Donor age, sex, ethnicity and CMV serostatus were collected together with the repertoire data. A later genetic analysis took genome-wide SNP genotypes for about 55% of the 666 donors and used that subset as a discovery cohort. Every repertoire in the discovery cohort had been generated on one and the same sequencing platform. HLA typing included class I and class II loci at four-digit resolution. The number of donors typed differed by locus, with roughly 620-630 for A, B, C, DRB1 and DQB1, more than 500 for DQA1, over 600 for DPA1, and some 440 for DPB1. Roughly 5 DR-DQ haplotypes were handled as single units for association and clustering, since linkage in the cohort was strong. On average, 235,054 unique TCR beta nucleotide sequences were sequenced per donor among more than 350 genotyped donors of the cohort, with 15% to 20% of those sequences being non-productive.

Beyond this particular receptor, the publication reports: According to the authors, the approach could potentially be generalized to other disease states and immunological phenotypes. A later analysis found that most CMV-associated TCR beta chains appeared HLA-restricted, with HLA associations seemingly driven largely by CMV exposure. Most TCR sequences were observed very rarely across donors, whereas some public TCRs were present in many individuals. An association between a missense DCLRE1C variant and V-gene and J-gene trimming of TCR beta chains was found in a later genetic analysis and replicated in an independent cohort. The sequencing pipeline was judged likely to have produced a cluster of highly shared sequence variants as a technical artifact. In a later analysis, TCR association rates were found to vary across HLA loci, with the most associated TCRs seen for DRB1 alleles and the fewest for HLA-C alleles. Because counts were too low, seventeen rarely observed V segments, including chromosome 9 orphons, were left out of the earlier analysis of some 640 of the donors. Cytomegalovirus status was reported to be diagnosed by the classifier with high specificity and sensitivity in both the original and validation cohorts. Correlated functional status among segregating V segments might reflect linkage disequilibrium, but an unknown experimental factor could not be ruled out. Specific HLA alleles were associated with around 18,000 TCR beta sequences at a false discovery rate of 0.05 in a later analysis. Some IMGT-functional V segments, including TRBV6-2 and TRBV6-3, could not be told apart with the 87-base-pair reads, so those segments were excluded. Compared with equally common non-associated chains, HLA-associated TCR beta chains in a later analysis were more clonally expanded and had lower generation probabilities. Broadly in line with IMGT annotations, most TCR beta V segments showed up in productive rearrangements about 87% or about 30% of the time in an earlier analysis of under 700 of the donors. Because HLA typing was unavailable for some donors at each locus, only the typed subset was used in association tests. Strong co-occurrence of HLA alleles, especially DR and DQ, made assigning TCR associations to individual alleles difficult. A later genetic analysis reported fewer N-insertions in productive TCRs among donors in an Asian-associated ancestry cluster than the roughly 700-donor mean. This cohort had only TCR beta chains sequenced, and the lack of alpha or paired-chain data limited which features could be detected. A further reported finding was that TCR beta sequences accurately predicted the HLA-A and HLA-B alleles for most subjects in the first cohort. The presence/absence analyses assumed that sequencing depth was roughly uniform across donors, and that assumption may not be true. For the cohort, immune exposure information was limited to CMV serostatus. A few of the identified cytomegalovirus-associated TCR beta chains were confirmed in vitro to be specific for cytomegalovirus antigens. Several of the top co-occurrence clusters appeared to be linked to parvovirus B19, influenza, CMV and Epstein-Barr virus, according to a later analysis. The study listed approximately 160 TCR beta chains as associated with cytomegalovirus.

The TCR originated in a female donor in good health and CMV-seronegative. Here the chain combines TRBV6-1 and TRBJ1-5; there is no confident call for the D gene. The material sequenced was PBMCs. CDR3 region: CASSSGWFSNQPQHF. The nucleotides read TGTGCCAGCAGTTCAGGTTGGTTTAGTAATCAGCCCCAGCATTTT.